This TCR gamma chain was recorded in a study of Vδ1+ human thymocytes (dated by TCRdb to the late 2010s). In the study overall: mRNA-level TRG and TRD CDR3 repertoires of highly purified Vdelta1+ thymocytes from young children were characterised as a data resource. Earlier work had validated the multiplex-based CDR3 amplicon strategy against 5'RACE-based methods for generating CDR3 amplicons.

In this sample, this clone turned up many times. Its cognate antigen has yet to be identified. No much larger clone exists at a distance of one base, and base qualities are not known. Other DNA sequences in the same sample also yield this CDR3. General study outcomes and caveats: No clustering by age or sex was observed, so analyses did not stratify donors by these variables. Numerous TRG clonotypes were shared among donors (up to roughly 6.9x10^3), while TRD repertoires were essentially private (a maximum of 116 shared). The use of highly purified populations and single-cell validation was advised by the authors, since misinterpretation of bulk repertoire data could be caused by unexpected Vdelta2 sequences. Although sort purity was high, roughly 20% of thymic TRD sequences were Vdelta2 (with a few Vdelta3), in contrast to the peripheral blood Vdelta1+ controls. Unlike the oligoclonal repertoires in peripheral blood, the thymic TRG and TRD repertoires appeared highly polyclonal, with Gaussian CDR3 length distributions.

RNA extraction was performed with the RNeasy mini kit, and reverse transcription was done with Superscript III. Multiplex PCR was used to generate CDR3 amplicons, with pooled V-gene forward primers and a constant-region reverse primer carrying Illumina adaptor overhangs. After gel purification, the amplicons were indexed with Nextera index primers over eight extra PCR cycles and then purified using AMPure XP beads. Libraries were sequenced on an Illumina MiSeq with paired-end 250 bp reads, dual indexing and 20% PhiX spike-in. Per the source publication's procedure: FastQC was used to check read quality, and ea-utils fastq-join was used to merge TRG read pairs. IMGT/HighV-QUEST was used to annotate the sequences, only productive sequences with an unambiguous V-gene assignment were kept, and clonotypes were defined as sequences sharing an identical CDR3 sequence. VDJtools 1.1.1, tcR 2.2.3, Treemap and vegan Shannon diversity in R 3.4.4 were used for downstream analysis. In TCRdb, clones were called once more from the public reads by CATT, and rows of identical DNA were later combined. None of the V and J calls come from the authors' own analysis; TCRdb made them. The sample data list tens of thousands of gamma-chain clones, and 20% to 25% of these were observed just once. The top ten constitute roughly 2% of the sample.

CDR1 and CDR2, looked up from the germline V gene, are EGSNGY and YDSYNSKV. The CDR3 starts with the cysteine, ends with the phenylalanine, and has 13 residues. Only the CDR3 DNA stays, 39 bases, in frame from base 1. Trimming removed 1 base from V and 4 bases from J; the gene matches leave 0 bases unexplained. Thymic samples were depleted of alphabeta T cells, then CD3+ TCRVdelta1+ TCRVdelta2- thymocytes were FACS-sorted. Sorted Vdelta1+ thymocyte purity ranged from 98% to 99.6%. The thymic specimens were obtained from roughly eight paediatric patients who were undergoing corrective cardiac surgery and ranged in age from roughly 5 days to 15 months. Thymic tissue was dispersed, and mononuclear cells were isolated on a Histopaque-1077 density gradient. For staining, the antibodies used were anti-TCRVdelta1 clone TS8.2, anti-TCRVdelta2 clone B6, anti-CD3 clone HIT3a and anti-TCRalphabeta clone IP26.

Source material: Vdelta1+ gamma-delta thymocytes from the thymus. This specimen's cell subset or site label, interpreted: FACS-sorted CD3+ TCRalphabeta- TCRVdelta1+ TCRVdelta2- thymocytes. The receptor was derived from a girl under three years old who had congenital heart surgery. The V and J genes are TRGV2 and TRGJP1. The CDR3 region reads CATWDGTGWFKIF. In nucleotide form, the sequence is TGTGCCACCTGGGACGGCACTGGTTGGTTCAAGATATTT.